This T cell receptor (beta chain) was sequenced for a study of tumor-infiltrating lymphocytes in primary liver carcinoma. Study summary: Staging of the tumors gave T1-T3 N0M0, with widths of roughly 4 to 10 cm. Samples yielded about 3.65 to 7.13 million productive TCRbeta reads, similar across tissue types.

Investigators took RNA and DNA out together from about 19-30 mg of unsorted bulk tissue. The CDR3 has 14 amino acids. V dropped 9 bases and J dropped 8 bases, with 20 bases sitting between them. A word on this clonotype: Its cognate antigen is unknown.

Study-level results: It was in tumors, not blood, that the top-250-clone fraction was significantly higher (p = 0.039).

Making TCR beta cDNA involved approximately 520 ng total RNA and a constant-region primer. It was through three nested multiplex PCR rounds of slightly modified ARM-PCR that TCR beta libraries arose. For approximately 11 cycles apiece, the opening two PCR rounds ran with TRBV1-TRBV30 forward primers and a C-beta reverse primer. TCRdb analysed the multiplex PCR reads with MiXCR anew, one entry per CDR3 protein. The sample records about 48,000 distinct CDR3 sequences, around 79% being singletons. The chain carries TRBV12-3 or TRBV12-4 and TRBJ2-1; D is undetermined. The specimen sequenced was liver tumor tissue from sampling region 3. Subset of the sample: tumor region T3, left-lateral pole. The receptor's source is a man between 35 and 55 years old with primary liver carcinoma and hepatitis B virus infection. CDR3 bases: TGTGCCAGTAATATTACCGCGACTTCCGATGAGCAGTTCTTC. Encoded protein: CASNITATSDEQFF.